This is a list of T cell receptor beta chains from one sample in a study of spatial heterogeneity in lung cancer. TCRdb itself ran the 5' RACE reads through MiXCR, one entry per CDR3 protein. Among about 38,000 distinct CDR3 sequences listed, around 5% were seen once. Here the sequenced sample was PBMCs, taken at surgery. The receptors here all came from a female donor with early-stage non-small cell lung cancer. CDR3s include the opening cysteine and the closing phenylalanine or tryptophan. The order of the fields is D gene, J gene, CDR3 length, clone size, V gene, CDR3 DNA, CDR3 protein. The D gene is left open where the match is weak. The size of a clone is reported for some rows only, either as once, few or many, or as a class for expanded clones.

>.|TRBJ2-7|13|.|TRBV3-1
TGTGCCAGCAGCCAGCCCAGGACCTACGAGCAGTACTTC
CASSQPRTYEQYF
>TRBD1|TRBJ2-1|15|many|TRBV7-7
TGTGCCAGCAGCCCCGGGACAGGGCACTACAATGAGCAGTTCTTC
CASSPGTGHYNEQFF
>.|TRBJ1-5|15|many|TRBV4-1
TGCGCCAGCAGCCTGGAGGGGGACAGCAATCAGCCCCAGCATTTT
CASSLEGDSNQPQHF
>.|TRBJ1-3|14|few|TRBV30
TGTGCCTGGAAATGGGGCAGGGGTAGAAACACCATATATTTT
CAWKWGRGRNTIYF
>.|TRBJ1-2|13|few|TRBV7-2
TGTGCCAGCAGCCTCCCGGGGGGGGCTGGCTACACCTTC
CASSLPGGAGYTF
>.|TRBJ1-1|13|many|TRBV7-2
TGTGCCAGCAGCTTACGGCAGGACCGTGAAGCTTTCTTT
CASSLRQDREAFF
>.|TRBJ2-2|15|many|TRBV12-3/TRBV12-4
TGTGCCAGCAGTTTAGCTCAGGGGGGTACCGGGGAGCTGTTTTTT
CASSLAQGGTGELFF
>.|TRBJ1-1|16|many|TRBV9
TGTGCCAGCAGTGCGAACAACAGGGCCCCGAACACTGAAGCTTTCTTT
CASSANNRAPNTEAFF
>TRBD2|TRBJ2-2|14|.|TRBV7-2
TGTGCCAGCAAGACGGGGGGAAACACCGGGGAGCTGTTTTTT
CASKTGGNTGELFF
>TRBD1|TRBJ2-7|14|many|TRBV29-1
TGCAGCGCTAGGGCGGGACAGGGACCCGAGGAGCAGTACTTC
CSARAGQGPEEQYF
>TRBD2|TRBJ2-5|16|.|TRBV27
TGTGCCAGCAGTTTCGGGGGACTAGCGGGAGGAGAGACCCAGTACTTC
CASSFGGLAGGETQYF
>.|TRBJ1-5|16|.|TRBV6-1
TGTGCCAGCAGTGATAGTAGGGGCAGGGTGGGTCCGCCCCAGCATTTT
CASSDSRGRVGPPQHF
>.|TRBJ2-1|12|many|TRBV29-1
TGCAGCGTTGAAGGAGCCATTAATGAGCAGTTCTTC
CSVEGAINEQFF
>.|TRBJ2-7|14|few|TRBV13
TGTGCCAGCAGCCCCCCGGGGCGGACCTACGAGCAGTACTTC
CASSPPGRTYEQYF